The 27 T cell receptor beta chains listed next were all sequenced from one sample in a study of cytomegalovirus exposure and HLA in healthy donors. Measured with immunoSEQ multiplex PCR; TCRdb has only the in-frame clones, and not every one. The data hold around 160,000 clones, with around four fifths observed a single time. Source material: PBMCs. These receptors were taken from a man aged 30 to 45 in good health and CMV-seropositive.

This clone has a single count. The rearrangement links TRBV9 to TRBJ1-4; D is unclear. The germline CDR1 and CDR2 sequences are SGDLS and YYNGEE. This CDR3 region has 15 residues. V shed 0 bases and J shed 4 bases, with 10 bases lying between them. DNA of the CDR3: TGTGCCAGCAGCGTAGCGGCAGGTCTTAATGAAAAACTGTTTTTT. Translating gives CASSVAAGLNEKLFF. Together with reference TRBV9 and TRBJ1-4, the CDR3 gives the full variable domain: DSGVTQTPKHLITATGQRVTLRCSPRSGDLSVYWYQQSLDQGLQFLIQYYNGEERAKGNILERFSAQQFPDLHSELNLSSLELGDSALYFCASSVAAGLNEKLFFGSGTQLSVL.

V is TRBV5-1 and J is TRBJ2-1; TRBD2 aligns across 11 bases. The CDR3 is 14 residues long. Germline V gene sequence: CDR1 SGHRS, CDR2 YFSETQ. Unmatched junction bases numbered 0, after V lost 0 bases and J lost 7 bases. CDR3 sequence reads: CASSLGLAGNEQFF. CDR3 coding DNA: TGCGCCAGCAGCTTGGGACTAGCGGGGAATGAGCAGTTCTTC. The entire variable domain, with the rest obtained from reference TRBV5-1 and TRBJ2-1, is as follows: KAGVTQTPRYLIKTRGQQVTLSCSPISGHRSVSWYQQTPGQGLQFLFEYFSETQRNKGNFPGRFSGRQFSNSRSEMNVSTLELGDSALYLCASSLGLAGNEQFFGPGTRLTVL.

The chain links TRBV27 to TRBJ2-7, with 7 bases aligning to TRBD1. This CDR3 contains 15 residues. With V trimmed by 5 bases and J by 0 bases, 7 bases remained unmatched. Germline loops: CDR1 MNHEY, CDR2 SMNVEV (reference sequence). The CDR3 loop reads CASSVGQASSYEQYF. The CDR3 bases are TGTGCCAGCAGTGTAGGACAGGCTAGCTCCTACGAGCAGTACTTC.

J is TRBJ2-7 and V is TRBV6-1, with D maybe TRBD2 (6 bases). V lost 5 bases to trimming and J lost 1 base, with 12 bases between them. From germline, CDR1 is MNHNS and CDR2 SASEGT. This CDR3 has 14 residues. The CDR3 region is CASSPGVGSYEQYF. The CDR3 DNA reads as TGTGCCAGCAGTCCGGGAGTGGGGTCCTACGAGCAGTACTTC.

In nucleotides, the CDR3 is TGTGCCAGTAGAAGGGCCCGGGAGTCCTACGAGCAGTACTTC. Encoded protein: CASRRARESYEQYF. The chain is built from TRBV19 and TRBJ2-7; D may be TRBD2 (6 bases). This CDR3 region has 14 residues. Germline values: CDR1 LNHDA, CDR2 SQIVND (reference sequence). Trimming took 6 bases from V and 1 from J, leaving 13 bases between them.

V is TRBV4-2 and J is TRBJ1-2; the D is unclear. Germline lookup yields CDR1 LGHNA and CDR2 YNFKEQ. This CDR3 contains 13 residues. Trimming left V 0 bases short and J 4 bases short, with 6 bases between. The CDR3 here is CASSQEGGYGYTF. CDR3 bases: TGTGCCAGCAGCCAAGAAGGCGGCTATGGCTACACCTTC.

This clone appeared a few times. This sequence joins TRBV19 and TRBJ1-2; D uncertain. V was pared by 8 bases and J by 4 bases, with 17 bases between. The CDR3 consists of 14 residues. CDR1 LNHDA and CDR2 SQIVND come from the germline V gene (reference sequence). The CDR3 loop is CASGKSGQVYGYTF. The CDR3 bases are TGTGCCAGTGGAAAAAGCGGTCAGGTCTATGGCTACACCTTC.

This sequence joins TRBV21-1 and TRBJ2-4; TRBD2 was called by the table and not checked on the DNA. TRBV21-1 is a listed pseudogene. The CDR3 length is 15 residues. For the CDR3, the DNA is TGTGCCAGCAGCAAACGAGGATTAGCCAAAAACATTCAGTACTTC. Translating it yields CASSKRGLAKNIQYF.

The chain is built from TRBV7-2 and TRBJ2-5; D is uncertain. This CDR3 spans 12 amino acids. From germline, CDR1 is SGHTA and CDR2 FQGNSA. With 0 bases removed from V and 4 bases from J, the gap between germline ends came to 3 bases. DNA of the CDR3: TGTGCCAGCAGCTTAGCGCGAGAGACCCAGTACTTC. Translating it yields CASSLARETQYF.

This clone was counted between two and nine times. J is TRBJ2-3 and V is TRBV7-3; 11 positions match TRBD2. CDR3 size: 14 residues. From germline, CDR1 is SGHTA and CDR2 FQGTGA. With 5 bases clipped from V and 4 bases from J, the junction kept 2 bases outside the gene matches. CDR3 residues: CASSGLAGSDTQYF. CDR3 nucleotides: TGTGCCAGCAGCGGACTAGCGGGTTCAGATACGCAGTATTTT.

The chain has TRBV6-5 and TRBJ1-4; a weak D match, TRBD1 (6 bases). The CDR3 has 16 amino acids. Germline values: CDR1 MNHEY, CDR2 SVGAGI. V lost 2 bases and J 0 bases, leaving 10 bases between the germline ends. Here the CDR3 reads CASSYRRTATNEKLFF. As DNA, the CDR3 is TGTGCCAGCAGTTACCGCCGGACAGCAACTAATGAAAAACTGTTTTTT.

This clone was detected only a few times. This chain links TRBV15 with TRBJ2-7, with D perhaps TRBD2 (5 bases). Trimming removed 3 bases at V and 4 bases at J, with 13 bases between. CDR3 size: 14 residues. Germline lookup yields CDR1 LNHNV and CDR2 YYDKDF (reference sequence). As DNA, the CDR3 is TGTGCCACCAGCAGGGAACCACTAGTGTACGAGCAGTACTTC. Translation gives CATSREPLVYEQYF.

As DNA, the CDR3 is TGTGCCAGCTCACCAACGACGGGACAGGGGACCTACGAGCAGTACTTC. This codes for CASSPTTGQGTYEQYF. The V gene is TRBV18, the J gene TRBJ2-7; TRBD1 agrees at 10 bases. The V gene end was trimmed by 2 bases and the J gene end by 2 bases; junction bases not matched to a gene: 6. Germline V gene data show CDR1 as KGHSH and CDR2 as LQKENI. This CDR3 is 16 amino acids long.

The chain recombines TRBV6-1 with TRBJ1-2, with D maybe TRBD1 (5 bases). CDR3 length equals 12 residues. Germline CDR1 MNHNS, CDR2 SASEGT. Trimming stripped 3 bases from V and 4 bases from J, with 6 bases between. CDR3 sequence: CASSETAYGYTF. In DNA form, the CDR3 reads TGTGCCAGCAGTGAGACAGCCTATGGCTACACCTTC.

V gene TRBV14 combines with J gene TRBJ2-7; 9 bases agree with TRBD1. V lost 4 bases, J lost 0 bases, and 1 base stayed unmatched. The germline V gene has CDR1 SGHDN and CDR2 FVKESK. The CDR3 has 14 amino acids. The CDR3 region is CASSRQGGSYEQYF. For the CDR3, the DNA is TGTGCCAGCAGCCGACAGGGGGGCTCCTACGAGCAGTACTTC.

This clone has just one count. V and J are TRBV19 and TRBJ1-6; D uncertain. Trimming removed 5 bases at V and 9 bases at J, with 14 bases between. Germline CDR1 LNHDA, CDR2 SQIVND (reference sequence). The CDR3 is 14 amino acids. CDR3 residues: CASSWRGNSSPLHF. CDR3 bases: TGTGCCAGTAGTTGGCGCGGAAACTCTTCACCCCTCCACTTT.

V is TRBV27 and J is TRBJ2-5, with D perhaps TRBD2 (7 bases). Trimming pared 0 bases from V and 5 bases from J, leaving 13 bases between. CDR3 length: 15 amino acids. Germline V CDR1 and CDR2: MNHEY, SMNVEV (reference sequence). The CDR3: CASSLSVRGPETQYF. The CDR3 nucleotides are TGTGCCAGCAGTTTATCTGTGCGGGGGCCCGAGACCCAGTACTTC.

The chain recombines TRBV2 with TRBJ2-1; 7 positions match TRBD2. CDR3 size: 16 residues. V gave up 8 bases and J gave up 3 bases; unmatched junction bases: 13. CDR1 is SNHLY and CDR2 is FYNNEI in the germline V gene. CDR3 in DNA: TGTGCCAGCCCCCGAGAGGAGCGGGGAAACTACAATGAGCAGTTCTTC. This sequence encodes CASPREERGNYNEQFF.

This clone was observed a single time. V gene TRBV7-9 combines with J gene TRBJ2-7; 9 bases fit TRBD2. V lost 8 bases to trimming and J lost 2 bases; unmatched junction nucleotides: 13. CDR3 length: 16 amino acids. Per the germline V gene, CDR1 is SEHNR and CDR2 is FQNEAQ (reference sequence). Here the CDR3 reads CASPSGDQTGPYEQYF. The CDR3 DNA reads TGTGCCAGCCCTAGCGGGGACCAAACGGGCCCCTACGAGCAGTACTTC. Looking up the rest from reference TRBV7-9 and TRBJ2-7 gives the full variable domain: DTGVSQNPRHKITKRGQNVTFRCDPISEHNRLYWYRQTLGQGPEFLTYFQNEAQLEKSRLLSDRFSAERPKGSFSTLEIQRTEQGDSAMYLCASPSGDQTGPYEQYFGPGTRLTVT.

This chain uses TRBV9 with TRBJ1-5; D call uncertain. V was cut by 0 bases and J by 2 bases, with 15 bases left in between. Germline lookup yields CDR1 SGDLS and CDR2 YYNGEE. The CDR3 spans 17 residues. CDR3 amino acids: CASSVVPGGLGNQPQHF. CDR3 in DNA: TGTGCCAGCAGCGTAGTTCCGGGAGGTTTGGGCAATCAGCCCCAGCATTTT.

The chain has TRBV18 and TRBJ1-4; no clear D. Trimming removed 2 bases at V and 4 bases at J, with 2 bases between. The CDR3 is made up of 12 amino acids. Germline lookup yields CDR1 KGHSH and CDR2 LQKENI. CDR3: CASSPYNEKLFF. For the CDR3, the DNA is TGTGCCAGCTCACCATATAATGAAAAACTGTTTTTT.

The rearrangement uses TRBV5-6 and TRBJ2-2; TRBD1 is a possible D gene (6 bases). Germline V gene data show CDR1 as SGHDT and CDR2 as YYEEEE. The CDR3 consists of 14 residues. V gave up 9 bases and J gave up 0 bases, with 12 bases separating them. This chain's CDR3 is CATRSGANTGELFF. The CDR3 nucleotides read TGTGCCACCCGCTCAGGGGCGAACACCGGGGAGCTGTTTTTT.

This clone appeared a single time. V gene TRBV7-9 combines with J gene TRBJ1-2; possible D gene TRBD1, 5 bases. From germline, CDR1 is SEHNR and CDR2 FQNEAQ (reference sequence). With 3 bases removed from V and 8 bases from J, the gap between germline ends came to 13 bases. This CDR3 region has 13 residues. The CDR3 DNA follows: TGTGCCAGCAGCTTGCGACAGACCGACGGCTACACCTTC. Translation: CASSLRQTDGYTF.

Only a few counts were recorded for this clone. This chain links TRBV4-1 with TRBJ1-2; 9 positions agree with TRBD1. Germline V gene lookup returns CDR1 MGHRA and CDR2 YSYEKL. This CDR3 spans 15 amino acids. Unmatched junction bases numbered 4, after V lost 0 bases and J lost 5 bases. The CDR3 here is CASSQDPGTGYGYTF. DNA of the CDR3: TGCGCCAGCAGCCAAGATCCAGGGACAGGGTATGGCTACACCTTC.

The chain is built from TRBV4-1 and TRBJ1-2, with D tentatively TRBD1 (6 bases). The germline CDR1 and CDR2 sequences are MGHRA and YSYEKL. This CDR3 region has 16 residues. Trimming removed 0 bases at V and 4 bases at J, with 15 bases between. The CDR3 loop reads CASSQEGAGAIYGYTF. In DNA form, the CDR3 reads TGCGCCAGCAGCCAAGAGGGGGCAGGGGCTATCTATGGCTACACCTTC.

V usage is TRBV6-1 and J usage is TRBJ1-1, with 8 bases that match TRBD1. Germline V CDR1 and CDR2: MNHNS, SASEGT. The ends lost 6 bases at V and 0 bases at J; junction bases unmatched: 3. CDR3 length: 14 residues. CDR3 residues: CASSRQGLNTEAFF. The CDR3 DNA reads as TGTGCCAGCAGCCGACAGGGGCTGAACACTGAAGCTTTCTTT.

About this clone itself: A junction end diverges from the germline sequence, so it may reflect a read error. The V call is TRBV7-7, the J call TRBJ2-3; 7 nucleotides align to TRBD1. Germline V CDR1 and CDR2: SSHAT, FNYEAQ (reference sequence). CDR3 length: 15 amino acids. The CDR3 region is CASSPVTGLMDTQYF. As DNA, the CDR3 is TGTGCTAGCAGCCCGGTGACAGGGTTGATGGATACGCAGTATTTT. The full variable domain, completed using reference TRBV7-7 and TRBJ2-3, is GAGVSQSPRYKVTKRGQDVTLRCDPISSHATLYWYQQALGQGPEFLTYFNYEAQPDKSGLPSDRFSAERPEGSISTLTIQRTEQRDSAMYRCASSPVTGLMDTQYFGPGTRLTVL.